The clone carrying this T cell receptor beta chain occurred many times. Its specificity is not known. The germline gives CDR1 SEHNR, CDR2 FQNEAQ (reference sequence). The CDR3 loop spans 16 amino acids. The V segment lost 5 bases and the J segment 5 bases; nucleotides outside the gene matches: 12. This sample is part of a study of T cells after yellow fever vaccination. Broader study findings: The secondary response was weaker, and its peak arrived faster, on day 5 versus 15.

MiXCR was run by TCRdb on the 5' RACE reads, yielding one entry per CDR3 protein. The sample gives 150,000 to 200,000 distinct CDR3 sequences, about 6.2% of which show up once; less than 3% is in the top ten. This receptor was obtained from a man between 18 and 29 years old who received the YFV17D yellow fever vaccine. The sequencing here drew on CD4+ T cells sorted from PBMCs, taken on the day of the first yellow fever vaccination. The chain employs TRBV7-9 and TRBJ1-1, with TRBD1 matching 9 bases. For the CDR3, the DNA is TGTGCCAGCAGCGACACAGGGGGCGTTTCCGAAACTGAAGCTTTCTTT. Encoded protein: CASSDTGGVSETEAFF.